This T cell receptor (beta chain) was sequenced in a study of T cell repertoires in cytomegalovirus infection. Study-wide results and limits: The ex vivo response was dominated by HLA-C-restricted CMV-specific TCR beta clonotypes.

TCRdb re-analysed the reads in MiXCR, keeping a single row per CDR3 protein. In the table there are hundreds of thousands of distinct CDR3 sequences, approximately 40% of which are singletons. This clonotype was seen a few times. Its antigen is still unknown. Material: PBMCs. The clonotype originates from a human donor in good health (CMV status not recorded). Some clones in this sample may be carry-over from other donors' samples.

The CDR3 coding sequence is TGTGCCAGCACCATGACTAGCGGGAGTCTCCGCTACGAGCAGTACTTC. Translating gives CASTMTSGSLRYEQYF. The chain couples TRBV28 to TRBJ2-7; 12 bases are a match to TRBD2. V dropped 7 bases and J dropped 3; count of bases not matched to a gene: 10. Germline V gene data show CDR1 as MDHEN and CDR2 as SYDVKM. The CDR3 contains 16 residues.